The clone carrying this T cell receptor beta chain was seen at least ten times. Antigen: not known. Looked up from germline, CDR1 is SGHDT and CDR2 is YYEEEE. The CDR3 has 13 amino acids. Trimming took 3 bases from V and 5 from J, leaving 10 bases between them. This sample was taken from a study of T cells in Graves' hyperthyroidism and ophthalmopathy. Study-level information: Before treatment of any kind, peripheral blood was taken at initial diagnosis.

Broader study findings: By a 13 V-J model, ophthalmopathy was set apart from stable hyperthyroidism.

The source material, RNA transcripts, was used to amplify TCR beta CDR3 regions. A first-round RT-PCR of the TCR CDR3 used the HTBI primer set. TCRdb re-called the multiplex PCR reads through MiXCR, storing one row per CDR3 protein. The sample has around 530,000 distinct CDR3 sequences; roughly 18% are singletons. PBMCs stemmed from 10 ml fresh peripheral blood. Sequencing used blood. This sequence originates from a woman aged 18 to 35 with Graves' ophthalmopathy. The chain links TRBV5-6 to TRBJ2-3; possible D gene TRBD1, 6 bases. The CDR3 protein is CASSSSGVDTQYF. The CDR3 nucleotides read TGTGCCAGCAGCTCATCAGGGGTAGATACGCAGTATTTT.